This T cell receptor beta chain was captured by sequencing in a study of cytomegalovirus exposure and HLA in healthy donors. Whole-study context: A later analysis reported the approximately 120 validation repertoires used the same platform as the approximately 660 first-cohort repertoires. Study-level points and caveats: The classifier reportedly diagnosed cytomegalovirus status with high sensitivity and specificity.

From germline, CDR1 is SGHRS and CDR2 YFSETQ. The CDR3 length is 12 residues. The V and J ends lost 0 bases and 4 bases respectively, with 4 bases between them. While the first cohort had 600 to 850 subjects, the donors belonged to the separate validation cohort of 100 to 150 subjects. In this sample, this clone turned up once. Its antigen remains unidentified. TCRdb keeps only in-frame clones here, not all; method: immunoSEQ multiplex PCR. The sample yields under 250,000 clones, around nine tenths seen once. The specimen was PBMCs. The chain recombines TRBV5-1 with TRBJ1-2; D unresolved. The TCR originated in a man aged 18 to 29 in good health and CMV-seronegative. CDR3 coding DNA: TGCGCCAGCAGCTTGGACACCTATGGCTACACCTTC. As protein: CASSLDTYGYTF.